One and the same sample provided the 12 T cell receptor beta chains below, sequenced in a study of tumor and adjacent non-tumor tissue in lung cancer. The library came from three nested PCR rounds adapted from ARM-PCR protocols. One entry per CDR3 protein, called by TCRdb with MiXCR from the multiplex PCR reads. The data hold 75,000 to 90,000 distinct CDR3 sequences, with approximately 73% observed a single time. No cell sorting was done before RNA was extracted from the tissue. The normal lung tissue was taken more than 3 cm from the tumor edge. The sequencing input was distant non-tumor lung tissue. These receptors all stem from a woman in her forties or fifties with non-small cell lung cancer.

This clonotype has a count of ten or more. The chain couples TRBV6-2 or TRBV6-3 to TRBJ2-1; D gene unclear. V lost 3 bases, J lost 7 bases, and 16 bases lay in between. CDR3 length equals 15 residues. CDR1 is MNHEY and CDR2 is SVGEGT in the germline V gene. The CDR3 loop is CASSYGESRKNEQFF. CDR3 DNA sequence: TGTGCCAGCAGTTATGGGGAAAGCCGGAAAAATGAGCAGTTCTTC.

The gene calls are TRBV4-2 and TRBJ1-2, with a tentative D call TRBD1 (6 bases). V lost 10 bases to trimming and J lost 2 bases, with 29 bases between them. Germline V lookup: CDR1 LGHNA, CDR2 YNFKEQ. The CDR3 is 18 residues long. The CDR3 DNA sequence: TGTGCCATCAGTCTAGAAACGGTCAGGGGTGATCTGAACTATGGCTACACCTTC. Protein sequence: CAISLETVRGDLNYGYTF.

This clonotype was picked up one time. The junction and the germline gene differ at one end; a read error may be behind it. The rearrangement links TRBV10-3 to TRBJ2-4; D is unresolved. Germline V gene lookup returns CDR1 ENHRY and CDR2 SYGVKD. The CDR3 length is 12 residues. The CDR3 is CAGDPAKNIQYF. For the CDR3, the DNA is TGTGCCGGCGATCCTGCCAAAAACATTCAATACTTC.

This clonotype has only a few counts. The chain has TRBV12-3 or TRBV12-4 and TRBJ2-7; D perhaps matches TRBD1 (5 bases). Trimming stripped 10 bases from V and 13 bases from J, with 20 bases between. CDR3 length: 11 residues. The CDR3 spells CAIRAGLWHYF. CDR3 nucleotide sequence: TGTGCCATCCGAGCAGGGCTGTGGCACTACTTC.

Remarks on this clonotype: Its ends do not fully match the called genes, so a read error is possible. This chain links TRBV6-5 with TRBJ1-2; D might be TRBD1 (6 bases). Germline loops: CDR1 MNHEY, CDR2 SVGAGI. The CDR3 loop spans 16 amino acids. The CDR3 spells CTSSYSVKSGVYGYTF. In DNA, the CDR3 is TGTACCAGCAGTTACTCCGTTAAGTCAGGGGTCTACGGCTATACCTTC.

The CDR3 is CASSPGQGRTYNEQFF. CDR3 coding DNA: TGTGCCAGCAGCCCCGGGCAGGGGAGAACCTACAATGAGCAGTTCTTC. The chain uses TRBV5-4 and TRBJ2-1; maybe TRBD1 (6 bases). The germline CDR1 and CDR2 sequences are SGHNT and YYREEE (reference sequence). The CDR3 consists of 16 residues. The V end lost 4 bases, the J end lost 2 bases, and 16 bases lay between the germline ends.

Notes on this clonotype: As the CDR3 is not closed by the conserved phenylalanine or tryptophan, this likely results from a read error. The chain links TRBV10-2 to TRBJ2-5; TRBD2 is a possible D gene (6 bases). This CDR3 is built from 14 residues. The germline gives CDR1 WSHSY, CDR2 SAAADI. The CDR3 DNA sequence: TGCACCAGCAGTGTTTTAGCGGCCCAAGAGACCCAGTACCTC. This gives the protein CTSSVLAAQETQYL.

This clonotype was detected only once. Germline and junction disagree at one end, which may indicate a read error. The rearrangement links TRBV4-2 to TRBJ2-1; 8 bases align to TRBD2. The CDR3 has 17 residues. Germline V CDR1 and CDR2: LGHNA, YNFKEQ. Here the CDR3 DNA reads TGTGCCAGCAGTCAAGATCGTAGCGGGAACTCCTACAATGAGCAGTTCTTC. This gives the protein CASSQDRSGNSYNEQFF.

This clonotype was seen more than once but under ten times. An end of the junction differs from the germline gene, which may be a read error. V usage is TRBV6-5 and J usage is TRBJ1-2; possible D gene TRBD1, 5 bases. Germline V gene sequence: CDR1 MNHEY, CDR2 SVGAGI. The CDR3 is 11 amino acids. DNA of the CDR3: TGCGACAGCAGCTACGGCGATGGCTACACCTTC. Protein sequence: CDSSYGDGYTF.

In regard to this clonotype: A single base separates this from a much larger clone, so it may be a read error. V gene TRBV11-2 combines with J gene TRBJ2-2, with TRBD1 as a possible D gene (6 bases). CDR1 and CDR2 (germline): SGHAT, FQNNGV. The CDR3 is 14 amino acids. The CDR3 DNA sequence: TGTGCCAGCGGCTTAGGTACAGGGACCGGGGAGCTGTTTTTT. Amino acid sequence: CASGLGTGTGELFF. The full variable domain, its missing parts supplied by reference TRBV11-2 and TRBJ2-2, is EAGVAQSPRYKIIEKRQSVAFWCNPISGHATLYWYQQILGQGPKLLIQFQNNGVVDDSQLPKDRFSAERLKGVDSTLKIQPAKLEDSAVYLCASGLGTGTGELFFGEGSRLTVL.

Comment on this clonotype: Relative to the germline gene, one junction end is altered; a read error may explain this. The chain combines TRBV11-2 with TRBJ2-1, with a possible D match to TRBD2 (6 bases). The CDR3 runs 15 residues. Germline V gives CDR1 SGHAT, CDR2 FQNNGV. The chain's CDR3 is CASSPRDSCIAEQFF. CDR3 nucleotides: TGTGCCAGCAGCCCACGGGACTCATGTATCGCTGAGCAGTTCTTT.

With regard to this clonotype: The junction departs from the called germline gene at one end, perhaps through a read error. The chain couples TRBV29-1 to TRBJ1-4, with unresolved D. Germline-derived CDR1 and CDR2 are SQVTM and ANQGSEA. The CDR3 extends over 13 amino acids. The CDR3 loop reads CSGLEGPNEKLFF. CDR3 coding DNA: TGCAGCGGGTTAGAGGGTCCTAACGAAAAACTGTTTTTT.